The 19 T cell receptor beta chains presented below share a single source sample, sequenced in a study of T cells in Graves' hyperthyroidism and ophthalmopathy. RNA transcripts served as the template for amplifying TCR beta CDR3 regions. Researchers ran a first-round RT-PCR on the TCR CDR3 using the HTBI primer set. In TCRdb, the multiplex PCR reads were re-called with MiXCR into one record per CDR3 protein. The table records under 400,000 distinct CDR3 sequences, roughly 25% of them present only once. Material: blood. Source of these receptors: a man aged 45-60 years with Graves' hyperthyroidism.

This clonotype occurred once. CDR3 coding DNA: TGCGCCAGCAGCCGCCTTGGGGGCTTTAACACTGAAGCTTTCTTT. Translation: CASSRLGGFNTEAFF. V usage is TRBV5-1 and J usage is TRBJ1-1; maybe TRBD1 (6 bases). The germline V and J ends were trimmed by 4 bases and 2 bases, with 15 bases remaining between them. This CDR3 comprises 15 residues. CDR1 is SGHRS and CDR2 is YFSETQ in the germline V gene.

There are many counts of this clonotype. CDR3 in amino acids: CASKRAGETQYF. CDR3 DNA: TGTGCCAGCAAAAGGGCTGGGGAGACCCAGTACTTC. The chain has TRBV11-2 and TRBJ2-5; D not certain. CDR3 length: 12 amino acids. The V end lost 7 bases, the J end lost 5 bases, and 11 bases lay between the germline ends. CDR1 is SGHAT, CDR2 FQNNGV, per germline.

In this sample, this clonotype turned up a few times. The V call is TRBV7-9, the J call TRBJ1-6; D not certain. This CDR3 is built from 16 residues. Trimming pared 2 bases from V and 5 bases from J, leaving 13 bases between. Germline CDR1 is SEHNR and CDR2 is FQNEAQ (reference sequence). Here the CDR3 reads CASSLSAGLNNSPLHF. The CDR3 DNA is TGTGCCAGCAGCTTATCAGCGGGATTAAATAATTCACCCCTCCACTTT.

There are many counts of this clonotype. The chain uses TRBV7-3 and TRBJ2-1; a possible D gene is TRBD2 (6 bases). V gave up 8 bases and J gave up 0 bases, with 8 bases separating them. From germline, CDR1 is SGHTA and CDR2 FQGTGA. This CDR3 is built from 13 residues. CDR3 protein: CASSTSSYNEQFF. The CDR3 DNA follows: TGTGCCAGCTCGACTAGCTCCTACAATGAGCAGTTCTTC.

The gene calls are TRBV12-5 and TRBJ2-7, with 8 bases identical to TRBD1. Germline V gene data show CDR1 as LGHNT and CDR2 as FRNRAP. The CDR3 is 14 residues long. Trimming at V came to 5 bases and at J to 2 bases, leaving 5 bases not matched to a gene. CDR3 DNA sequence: TGTGCTAGTGGTCCCTGGGACAGGCCCTACGAGCAGTACTTC. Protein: CASGPWDRPYEQYF.

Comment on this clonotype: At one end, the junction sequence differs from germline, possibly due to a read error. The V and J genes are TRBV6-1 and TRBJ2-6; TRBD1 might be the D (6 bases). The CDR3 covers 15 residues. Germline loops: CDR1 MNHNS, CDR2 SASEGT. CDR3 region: CASSGQSSGANVLTF. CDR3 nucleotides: TGTGCCAGCAGCGGACAGAGCTCTGGGGCCAACGTCCTGACCTTC.

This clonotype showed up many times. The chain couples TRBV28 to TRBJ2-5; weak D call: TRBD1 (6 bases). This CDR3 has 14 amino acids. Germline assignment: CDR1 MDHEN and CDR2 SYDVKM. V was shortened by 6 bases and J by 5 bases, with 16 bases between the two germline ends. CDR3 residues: CASRPTRGIETQYF. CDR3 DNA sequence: TGTGCCAGCAGGCCAACTAGGGGGATTGAGACCCAGTACTTC.

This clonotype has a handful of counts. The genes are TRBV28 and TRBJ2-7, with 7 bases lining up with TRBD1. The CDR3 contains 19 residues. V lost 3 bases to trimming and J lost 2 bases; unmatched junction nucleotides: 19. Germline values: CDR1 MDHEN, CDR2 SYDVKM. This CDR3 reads CASSLPGTETLQETYEQYF. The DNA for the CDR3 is TGTGCCAGCAGTTTGCCCGGGACAGAGACCCTCCAAGAAACCTACGAGCAGTACTTC.

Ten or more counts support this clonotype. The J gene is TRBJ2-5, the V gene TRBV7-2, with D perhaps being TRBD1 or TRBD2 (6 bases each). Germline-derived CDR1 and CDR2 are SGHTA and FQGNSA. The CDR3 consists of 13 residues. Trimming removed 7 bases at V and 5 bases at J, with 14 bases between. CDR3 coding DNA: TGTGCCAGCACTAAGGGGGGTCGGGAGACCCAGTACTTC. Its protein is CASTKGGRETQYF. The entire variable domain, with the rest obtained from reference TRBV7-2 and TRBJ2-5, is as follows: GAGVSQSPSNKVTEKGKDVELRCDPISGHTALYWYRQSLGQGLEFLIYFQGNSAPDKSGLPSDRFSAERTGGSVSTLTIQRTQQEDSAVYLCASTKGGRETQYFGPGTRLLVL.

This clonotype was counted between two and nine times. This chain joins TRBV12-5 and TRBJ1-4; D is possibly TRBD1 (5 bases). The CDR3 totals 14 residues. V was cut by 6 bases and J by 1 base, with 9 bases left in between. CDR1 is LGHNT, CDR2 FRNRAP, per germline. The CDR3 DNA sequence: TGTGCTAGTGGGCAGGGTTTAACTAATGAAAAACTGTTTTTT. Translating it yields CASGQGLTNEKLFF.

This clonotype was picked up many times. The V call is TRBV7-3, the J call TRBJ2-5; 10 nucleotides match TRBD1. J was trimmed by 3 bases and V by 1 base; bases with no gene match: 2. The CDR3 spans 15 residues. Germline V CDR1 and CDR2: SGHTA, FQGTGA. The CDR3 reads CASSLRGTGEETQYF. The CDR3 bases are TGTGCCAGCAGCTTAAGGGGGACAGGGGAAGAGACCCAGTACTTC.

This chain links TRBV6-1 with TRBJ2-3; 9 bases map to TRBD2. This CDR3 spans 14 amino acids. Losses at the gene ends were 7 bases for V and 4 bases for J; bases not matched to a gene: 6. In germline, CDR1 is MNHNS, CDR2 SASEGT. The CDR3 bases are TGTGCCAGCAAACCTAGCGGGACCGCAGATACGCAGTATTTT. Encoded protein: CASKPSGTADTQYF.

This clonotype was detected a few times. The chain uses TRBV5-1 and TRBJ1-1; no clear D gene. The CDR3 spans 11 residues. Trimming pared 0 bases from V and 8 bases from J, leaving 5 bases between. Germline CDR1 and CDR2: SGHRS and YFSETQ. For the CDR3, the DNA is TGCGCCAGCAGCTTGGAGCGGGAAGCTTTCTTT. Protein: CASSLEREAFF.

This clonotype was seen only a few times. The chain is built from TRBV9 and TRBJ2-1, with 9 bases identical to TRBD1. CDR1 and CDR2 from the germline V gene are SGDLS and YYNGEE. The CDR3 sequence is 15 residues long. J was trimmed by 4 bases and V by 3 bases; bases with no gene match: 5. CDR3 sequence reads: CASSASGTGYNEQFF. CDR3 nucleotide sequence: TGTGCCAGCAGCGCTTCCGGGACAGGGTACAATGAGCAGTTCTTC. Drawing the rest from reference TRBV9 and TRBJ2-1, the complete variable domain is DSGVTQTPKHLITATGQRVTLRCSPRSGDLSVYWYQQSLDQGLQFLIQYYNGEERAKGNILERFSAQQFPDLHSELNLSSLELGDSALYFCASSASGTGYNEQFFGPGTRLTVL.

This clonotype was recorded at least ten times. The CDR3 DNA sequence: TGTGCCAGCAGTCTTTCTAGCGGGGGAGACACAGATACGCAGTATTTT. Protein: CASSLSSGGDTDTQYF. The chain couples TRBV6-1 to TRBJ2-3, with 10 bases matching TRBD2. V was pared by 5 bases and J by 2 bases, with 7 bases of the junction left unmatched. The CDR3 has 16 amino acids. The V gene's germline CDR1 is MNHNS and CDR2 SASEGT.

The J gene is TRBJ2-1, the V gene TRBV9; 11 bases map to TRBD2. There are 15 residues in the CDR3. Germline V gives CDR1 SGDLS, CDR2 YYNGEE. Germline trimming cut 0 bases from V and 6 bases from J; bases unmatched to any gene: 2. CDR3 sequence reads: CASSVDTSGSNEQFF. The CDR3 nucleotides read TGTGCCAGCAGCGTAGACACTAGCGGGAGCAATGAGCAGTTCTTC.

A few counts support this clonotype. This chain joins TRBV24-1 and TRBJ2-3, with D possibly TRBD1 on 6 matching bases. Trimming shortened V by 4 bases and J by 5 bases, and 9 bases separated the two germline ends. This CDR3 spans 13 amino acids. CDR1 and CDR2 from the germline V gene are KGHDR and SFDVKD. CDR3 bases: TGTGCCACCAGTGAACAGGGTATAGATACGCAGTATTTT. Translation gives CATSEQGIDTQYF.

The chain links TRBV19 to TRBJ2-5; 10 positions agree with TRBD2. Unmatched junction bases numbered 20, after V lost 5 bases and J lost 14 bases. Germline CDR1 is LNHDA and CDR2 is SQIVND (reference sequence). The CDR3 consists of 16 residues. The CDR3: CASSGNLQTSGLPSYF. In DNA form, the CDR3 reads TGTGCCAGTAGTGGGAACCTCCAGACTAGCGGGCTTCCTTCTTACTTC.

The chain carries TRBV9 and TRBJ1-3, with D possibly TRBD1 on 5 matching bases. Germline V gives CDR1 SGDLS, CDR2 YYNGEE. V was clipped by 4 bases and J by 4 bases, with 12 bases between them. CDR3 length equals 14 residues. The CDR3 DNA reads TGTGCCAGCAGCCGGGGGGAATCCGGAAACACCATATATTTT. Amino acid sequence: CASSRGESGNTIYF. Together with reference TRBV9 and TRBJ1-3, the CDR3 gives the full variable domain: DSGVTQTPKHLITATGQRVTLRCSPRSGDLSVYWYQQSLDQGLQFLIQYYNGEERAKGNILERFSAQQFPDLHSELNLSSLELGDSALYFCASSRGESGNTIYFGEGSWLTVV.